The clone carrying this T cell receptor beta chain was counted ten times or more. The record originates from a study of regulatory T cells in long-lasting Graves disease. On the study more broadly: Persistent Graves' disease denoted over 5 years of antithyroid drugs plus positive TSH receptor antibodies.

HTBI primers from iRepertoire and Arm-PCR of CDR3 regions yielded the TCR beta libraries. Source study methods: Samples revealed about 63 TRBV and fewer than 15 TRBJ segments. TCRdb analysed the multiplex PCR reads with MiXCR anew, one entry per CDR3 protein. The V and J calls come from TCRdb's annotation, not from the publication. The table includes roughly 500,000 distinct CDR3 sequences, roughly 20% detected once. The time point denotes: persistent/refractory GD, antithyroid drugs over 5 years with positive TRAb. Making the TCR library involved RNA that had been extracted from PBMCs. The TCR was taken from a female donor with Graves disease. Material: peripheral blood mononuclear cells (PBMCs), obtained when the disease was refractory, from a patient treated with antithyroid drugs.

The CDR3, as DNA: TGCAGCGTTGTAGGTCAACAAATGCAAGAGACCCAGTACTTC. The encoded protein is CSVVGQQMQETQYF. V gene TRBV29-1 combines with J gene TRBJ2-5; no clear D. The length of the CDR3 is 14 residues. Trimming left V 4 bases short and J 2 bases short, with 14 bases between. Germline V gene sequence: CDR1 SQVTM, CDR2 ANQGSEA.